Each of the 30 T cell receptor beta chains below was sequenced from the same sample in a study of metastatic and nonmetastatic thyroid tumors. MiXCR re-clonotyped the PCR reads for TCRdb. The sample holds around 30,000 clones, 10% to 15% seen once. No treatment of any kind had been given to any patient before thyroid surgery. Material: blood. The receptors originated from a female donor with papillary thyroid cancer or a benign thyroid nodule (not recorded which). Some clones in this sample may be carry-over from other donors' samples.

This clone was seen once. CDR3 sequence (DNA): TGCGCCAGCAGCCAAAGTGGGGGGGTGATCACTGAAGCTTTCTTT. Its translation: CASSQSGGVITEAFF. This chain uses TRBV4-1 with TRBJ1-1, with D possibly being TRBD1 (5 bases). This CDR3 comprises 15 residues. V dropped 2 bases and J dropped 4 bases, with 14 bases sitting between them. Germline CDR1 and CDR2: MGHRA and YSYEKL.

This clone was found many times. The chain recombines TRBV6-4 with TRBJ2-5, with D unresolved. Germline CDR1 is MRHNA and CDR2 is SNTAGT. CDR3 length equals 18 residues. Here the CDR3 DNA reads TGTCCTAACGTGCCAGCAGTGACTCCGCCCTCGACGTGGGAGACCCAGTACTTC. It specifies CPNVPAVTPPSTWETQYF.

The J gene is TRBJ2-7, the V gene TRBV6-1; D is uncertain. Germline loops: CDR1 MNHNS, CDR2 SASEGT. This CDR3 is 12 amino acids long. V gave up 3 bases and J gave up 3 bases, with 6 bases separating them. This chain's CDR3 is CASSERFYEQYF. CDR3 DNA sequence: TGTGCCAGCAGTGAGCGGTTCTACGAGCAGTACTTC.

This clone was picked up many times. At one boundary the junction diverges from the germline segment, which might be a read error. The rearrangement links TRBV18 to TRBJ1-6; D ambiguous. The CDR3 covers 13 residues. Germline-derived CDR1 and CDR2 are KGHSH and LQKENI. The CDR3 protein is CASSMTENSPPHF. The CDR3 nucleotides are TGTGCCAGCTCAATGACTGAGAATTCACCCCCCCACTTT.

Concerning this clone: A read error may produce the germline difference seen at one junction end. V gene TRBV12-3 or TRBV12-4 combines with J gene TRBJ2-7; D perhaps matches TRBD2 (6 bases). The CDR3 is 15 residues long. DNA of the CDR3: TGCGCCAGCAGTTTTAGCGGCGGAAGAGAGGTCGAGCAGTACTTC. Protein: CASSFSGGREVEQYF.

This clone was seen many times. The J gene is TRBJ2-2, the V gene TRBV20-1; D tentatively reads TRBD1 or TRBD2 (6 bases each). There are 12 residues in the CDR3. Germline V gene data show CDR1 as DFQATT and CDR2 as SNEGSKA (reference sequence). V was clipped by 3 bases and J by 8 bases, with 10 bases between them. CDR3 protein: CSARGGIGELFF. The CDR3 DNA follows: TGCAGTGCTAGGGGGGGCATAGGGGAGCTGTTTTTT.

This clone was recorded many times. The gene calls are TRBV20-1 and TRBJ2-7; 9 positions match TRBD1. The CDR3 has 13 residues. Germline V lookup: CDR1 DFQATT, CDR2 SNEGSKA (reference sequence). V lost 5 bases and J lost 4; bases outside the gene matches: 6. CDR3 sequence: CSAPTGGRYEQYF. The CDR3 DNA is TGCAGTGCTCCGACAGGGGGGAGATACGAGCAGTACTTC.

Points on this clone: A read error may account for a junction end that differs from germline. The gene calls are TRBV3-1 and TRBJ2-7; the D gene is possibly TRBD2 (6 bases). CDR1 and CDR2 from the germline V gene are LGHDT and YNNKEL (reference sequence). This CDR3 comprises 15 residues. CDR3 loop: CASRQVVGGPYEQYF. The CDR3 region has the DNA TGTGCCAGCAGACAAGTTGTCGGGGGACCGTACGAGCAGTACTTC.

This clone has a count of ten or more. This chain connects TRBV7-8 to TRBJ2-1; D gene uncertain. The CDR3 consists of 15 residues. Looked up from germline, CDR1 is SGHVS and CDR2 is FQNEAQ. Trimming left V 5 bases short and J 3 bases short, with 14 bases between. CDR3 coding DNA: TGTGCCAGCAGCAACTCGGTCACTGGCTACAATGAGCAGTTCTTC. Translation gives CASSNSVTGYNEQFF.

This clone was seen ten or more times. This chain joins TRBV12-3 or TRBV12-4 and TRBJ2-1; D is possibly TRBD1 or TRBD2 (5 bases each). The CDR3 runs 18 residues. Trimming took off 8 bases at V and 3 bases at J, with 26 bases between the two ends. CDR3 in DNA: TGTGCCAGCCAATTCCGGCCCGGGACGCAGGTAATCTACAATGAGCAGTTCTTC. It translates to CASQFRPGTQVIYNEQFF.

This clone appeared many times. The chain combines TRBV2 with TRBJ2-2; D is uncertain. V lost 7 bases and J lost 6, with 12 bases in between. Germline V gene sequence: CDR1 SNHLY, CDR2 FYNNEI. This CDR3 is built from 13 residues. This chain's CDR3 is CASMLGFAGELFF. The CDR3, as DNA: TGTGCCAGCATGTTAGGGTTTGCCGGGGAGCTGTTTTTT.

By sample fraction, this clone is medium-sized (0.01 to 0.1%). This chain joins TRBV6-1 and TRBJ1-6; D is uncertain. The germline V and J ends were trimmed by 3 bases and 7 bases, with 13 bases remaining between them. This CDR3 contains 15 residues. CDR1 MNHNS and CDR2 SASEGT come from the germline V gene. CDR3 coding DNA: TGTGCCAGCAGTGACGAGTTAACAGCGAATTCACCCCTCCACTTT. Encoded protein: CASSDELTANSPLHF.

This clone has a count of ten or more. The chain carries TRBV7-9 and TRBJ2-7, with D possibly being TRBD1 or TRBD2 (5 bases each). The CDR3 runs 15 residues. Trimming shortened V by 3 bases and J by 2 bases, and 14 bases separated the two germline ends. Germline CDR1 is SEHNR and CDR2 is FQNEAQ (reference sequence). CDR3 loop: CASSLVGRGPYEQYF. The CDR3 DNA reads TGTGCCAGCAGCTTGGTTGGTCGGGGACCCTACGAGCAGTACTTC.

The J gene is TRBJ2-7, the V gene TRBV12-3 or TRBV12-4; D not resolved. CDR3 size: 11 residues. Trimming pared 5 bases from V and 3 bases from J, leaving 5 bases between. CDR3 region: CASSLLYEQYF. For the CDR3, the DNA is TGTGCCAGCAGTCTACTCTACGAGCAGTACTTC.

This clone was seen at least ten times. This clone may be a read error of a much larger clone one base away. The same CDR3 arises from other DNA sequences in this sample as well. J is TRBJ2-7 and V is TRBV7-2, with D unclear. From germline, CDR1 is SGHTA and CDR2 FQGNSA. The CDR3 contains 13 residues. Written as DNA, the CDR3 is TGTGCCAGTAGCTTACTCAGAACCTACGAGCAGTACTTC. Its translation is CASSLLRTYEQYF. The full variable domain, with the rest looked up from reference TRBV7-2 and TRBJ2-7, is GAGVSQSPSNKVTEKGKDVELRCDPISGHTALYWYRQSLGQGLEFLIYFQGNSAPDKSGLPSDRFSAERTGGSVSTLTIQRTQQEDSAVYLCASSLLRTYEQYFGPGTRLTVT.

This rearrangement joins TRBV7-8 to TRBJ2-7; 12 bases align to TRBD2. Per the germline V gene, CDR1 is SGHVS and CDR2 is FQNEAQ. The CDR3 is 16 residues long. The V and J ends lost 5 bases and 0 bases, in that order; junction bases with no gene match: 5. In DNA form, the CDR3 reads TGTGCCAGCAGCCCTACGACTAGCGGGAGCTCCTACGAGCAGTACTTC. It encodes CASSPTTSGSSYEQYF.

This clone showed up many times. V usage is TRBV28 and J usage is TRBJ1-5, with unresolved D. The germline V gene has CDR1 MDHEN and CDR2 SYDVKM. Trimming shortened V by 2 bases and J by 7 bases, and 6 bases separated the two germline ends. This CDR3 is 12 amino acids long. For the CDR3, the DNA is TGTGCCAGCAGTTTAAGAAGCCAGCCCCAGCATTTT. This gives the protein CASSLRSQPQHF.

Ten or more counts support this clone. The V gene is TRBV6-1, the J gene TRBJ2-7; 10 positions agree with TRBD2. The germline V gene encodes CDR1 MNHNS and CDR2 SASEGT. The CDR3 consists of 13 residues. V trimming: 6 bases; J trimming: 3 bases; junction bases outside the gene matches: 2. This CDR3 is CASRIAGGYEQYF. The CDR3 DNA reads TGTGCCAGCAGGATAGCGGGAGGCTACGAGCAGTACTTC.

Ten or more counts support this clone. A read error may produce the germline difference seen at one junction end. The chain links TRBV5-4 to TRBJ2-7; maybe TRBD2 (6 bases). Per germline, CDR1 SGHNT and CDR2 YYREEE (reference sequence). The CDR3 has 13 residues. CDR3 bases: TGTGCCAGCAGCTTGGGACTAGTTGACGAGCGGTACTTC. This gives the protein CASSLGLVDERYF.

This clone occurred many times. The genes are TRBV6-5 and TRBJ2-1; TRBD2 is a possible D gene (6 bases). The CDR3 length is 14 residues. Germline V CDR1 and CDR2: MNHEY, SVGAGI. The V gene lost 2 bases and the J gene lost 9 bases, with 14 bases spanning the gap. CDR3 amino acids: CASSYSLAFSEQFF. The CDR3, as DNA: TGTGCCAGCAGTTACAGTCTAGCGTTCTCTGAGCAGTTCTTC.

Relative to its sample, this clone is medium-sized. CDR3: CASSLGQNEAFF. CDR3 nucleotides: TGTGCCAGCAGCTTAGGGCAGAATGAAGCTTTCTTT. V is TRBV13 and J is TRBJ1-1; D is unresolved. This CDR3 spans 12 amino acids. CDR1 PRHDT and CDR2 FYEKMQ come from the germline V gene (reference sequence). With 0 bases removed from V and 7 bases from J, the gap between germline ends came to 6 bases.

Many counts were recorded for this clone. This chain links TRBV7-8 with TRBJ2-1; maybe TRBD1 (6 bases). Germline V gene lookup returns CDR1 SGHVS and CDR2 FQNEAQ. This CDR3 is built from 15 residues. The V end was cut by 4 bases, the J end by 8 bases, with 18 bases between. The CDR3 nucleotides read TGTGCCAGCAGCTCGAGGGGGAAGGTTGGCCATGAGCAGTTCTTC. Translated: CASSSRGKVGHEQFF.

This clone occurred many times. V and J are TRBV12-3 or TRBV12-4 and TRBJ2-1; weak D call: TRBD1 (6 bases). The V end lost 3 bases, the J end lost 5 bases, and 17 bases lay between the germline ends. CDR3 length equals 16 residues. CDR3 sequence: CASSFQWGPDHNEQFF. The CDR3 DNA sequence: TGTGCCAGCAGTTTCCAATGGGGGCCGGACCACAATGAGCAGTTCTTC.

Ten or more counts support this clone. J is TRBJ2-7 and V is TRBV18; the D gene could be TRBD1 or TRBD2 (5 bases each). Germline CDR1 KGHSH, CDR2 LQKENI. CDR3 length: 12 residues. V was shortened by 2 bases and J by 7 bases, with 9 bases between the two germline ends. The CDR3 loop is CASSPEGREQYF. Here the CDR3 DNA reads TGTGCCAGCTCACCAGAGGGGCGGGAGCAGTACTTC.

In its sample, this clone was seen many times. The genes are TRBV6-5 and TRBJ2-2; no firm D call. From germline, CDR1 is MNHEY and CDR2 SVGAGI. V was trimmed by 2 bases and J by 3 bases, leaving 4 bases between them. CDR3 size: 13 residues. CDR3: CASSYGDTGELFF. DNA of the CDR3: TGTGCCAGCAGTTACGGGGACACCGGGGAGCTGTTTTTT.

This clone was seen ten or more times. This chain connects TRBV7-3 to TRBJ2-1; D may match TRBD1 or TRBD2 (5 bases each). Deletions cut 5 bases from V and 7 bases from J, with 15 bases between. The CDR3 consists of 14 residues. The V gene's germline CDR1 is SGHTA and CDR2 FQGTGA. DNA for the CDR3: TGTGCCAGCAGCCCGCCGGGGACGGGGAATGAGCAGTTCTTC. As protein: CASSPPGTGNEQFF. Filled out from reference TRBV7-3 and TRBJ2-1, the complete variable domain reads GAGVSQTPSNKVTEKGKYVELRCDPISGHTALYWYRQSLGQGPEFLIYFQGTGAADDSGLPNDRFFAVRPEGSVSTLKIQRTERGDSAVYLCASSPPGTGNEQFFGPGTRLTVL.

This clone has at least ten counts. The chain employs TRBV7-8 and TRBJ1-2, with a tentative D call TRBD1 (5 bases). The V and J ends lost 7 bases and 3 bases respectively, with 12 bases between them. Germline-derived CDR1 and CDR2 are SGHVS and FQNEAQ. This CDR3 has 13 residues. CDR3 sequence reads: CASTYLGDYGYTF. CDR3 nucleotide sequence: TGTGCCAGCACTTACCTGGGGGACTATGGCTACACCTTC.

This clone has a count of ten or more. The rearrangement joins TRBV24-1 to TRBJ2-1, with TRBD2 identical over 11 bases. Unmatched junction bases numbered 7, after V lost 3 bases and J lost 7 bases. Per the germline V gene, CDR1 is KGHDR and CDR2 is SFDVKD. The CDR3 spans 16 residues. DNA for the CDR3: TGTGCCACCAGTGATCCAACTAGCGGGAGTTGGAATGAGCAGTTCTTC. Its protein product is CATSDPTSGSWNEQFF.

This clone was detected many times. This rearrangement joins TRBV24-1 to TRBJ1-1; TRBD1 aligns across 7 bases. The CDR3 loop spans 11 amino acids. CDR1 is KGHDR, CDR2 SFDVKD, per germline. This CDR3 is CASGGTAPTFF. The DNA for the CDR3 is TGTGCTTCCGGCGGGACAGCCCCGACGTTCTTT.

Ten or more counts support this clone. This chain uses TRBV5-1 with TRBJ1-1; D uncertain. The CDR3 extends over 14 amino acids. Looked up from germline, CDR1 is SGHRS and CDR2 is YFSETQ. Between the trimmed V and J ends, which lost 3 bases and 4 bases, there was a span of 13 bases. The CDR3 nucleotides read TGCGCCAGCAGCTCGCGCCGTGAGACCACTGAAGCTTTCTTT. The encoded protein is CASSSRRETTEAFF.